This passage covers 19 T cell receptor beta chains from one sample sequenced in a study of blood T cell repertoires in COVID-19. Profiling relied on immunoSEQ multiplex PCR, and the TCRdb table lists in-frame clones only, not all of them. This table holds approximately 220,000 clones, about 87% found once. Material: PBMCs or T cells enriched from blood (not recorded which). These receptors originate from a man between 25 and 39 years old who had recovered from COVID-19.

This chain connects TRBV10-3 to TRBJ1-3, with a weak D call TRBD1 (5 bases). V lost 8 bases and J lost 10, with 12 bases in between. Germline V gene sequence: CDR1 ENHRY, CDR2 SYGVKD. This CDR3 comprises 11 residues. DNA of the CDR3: TGTGCCATCGGACACCGCGAAACCATATATTTT. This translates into CAIGHRETIYF.

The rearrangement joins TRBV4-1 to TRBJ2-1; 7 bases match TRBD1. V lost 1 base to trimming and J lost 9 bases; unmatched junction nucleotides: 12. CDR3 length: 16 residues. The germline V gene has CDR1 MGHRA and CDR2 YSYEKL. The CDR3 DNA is TGCGCCAGCAGCCAAGCCGCGAGGGGGCGCACGTTTGAGCAGTTCTTC. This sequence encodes CASSQAARGRTFEQFF.

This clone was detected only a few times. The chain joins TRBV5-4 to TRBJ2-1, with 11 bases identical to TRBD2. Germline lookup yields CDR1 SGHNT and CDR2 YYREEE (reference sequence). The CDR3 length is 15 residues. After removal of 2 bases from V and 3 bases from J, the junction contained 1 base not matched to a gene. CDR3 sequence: CASSLTSGSYNEQFF. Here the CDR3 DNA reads TGTGCCAGCAGCTTAACTAGCGGGAGCTACAATGAGCAGTTCTTC.

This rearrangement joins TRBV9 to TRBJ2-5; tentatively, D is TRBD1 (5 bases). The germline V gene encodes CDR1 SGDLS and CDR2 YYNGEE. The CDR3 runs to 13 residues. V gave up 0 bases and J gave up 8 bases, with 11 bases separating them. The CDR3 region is CASSVEGLDTQYF. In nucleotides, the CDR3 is TGTGCCAGCAGCGTAGAGGGGTTAGACACCCAGTACTTC.

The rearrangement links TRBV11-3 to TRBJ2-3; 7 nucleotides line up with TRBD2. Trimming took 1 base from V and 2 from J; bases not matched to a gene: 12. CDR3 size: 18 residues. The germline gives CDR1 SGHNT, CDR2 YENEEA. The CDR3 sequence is CASSLAKREGTFTDTQYF. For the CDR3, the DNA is TGTGCCAGCAGCTTAGCTAAGAGGGAGGGGACCTTCACAGATACGCAGTATTTT.

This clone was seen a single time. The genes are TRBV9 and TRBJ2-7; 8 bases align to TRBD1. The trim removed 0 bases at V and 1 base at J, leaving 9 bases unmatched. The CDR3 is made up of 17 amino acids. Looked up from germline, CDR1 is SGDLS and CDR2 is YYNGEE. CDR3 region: CASSVEGGQDGSYEQYF. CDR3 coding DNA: TGTGCCAGCAGCGTAGAAGGGGGACAGGATGGGTCCTACGAGCAGTACTTC.

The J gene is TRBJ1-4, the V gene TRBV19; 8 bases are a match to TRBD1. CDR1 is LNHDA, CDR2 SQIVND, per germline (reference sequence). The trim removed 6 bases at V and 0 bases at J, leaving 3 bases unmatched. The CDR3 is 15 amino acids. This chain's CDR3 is CASRDRASTNEKLFF. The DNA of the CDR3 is TGTGCCAGTAGGGACAGGGCATCAACTAATGAAAAACTGTTTTTT.

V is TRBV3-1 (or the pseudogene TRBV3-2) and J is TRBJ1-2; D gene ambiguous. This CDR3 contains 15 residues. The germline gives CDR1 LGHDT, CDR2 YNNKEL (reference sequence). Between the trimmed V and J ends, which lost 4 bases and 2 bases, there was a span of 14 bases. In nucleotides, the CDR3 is TGTGCCAGCAGCCCAGGTCCGGGGAACAACTATGGCTACACCTTC. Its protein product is CASSPGPGNNYGYTF.

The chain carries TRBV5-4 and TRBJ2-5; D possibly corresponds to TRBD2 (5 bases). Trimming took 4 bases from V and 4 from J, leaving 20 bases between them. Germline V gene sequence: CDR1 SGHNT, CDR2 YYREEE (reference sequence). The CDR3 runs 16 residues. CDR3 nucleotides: TGTGCCAGCAGCCCGGAAGCGAGGGAATCAAGAGAGACCCAGTACTTC. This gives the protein CASSPEARESRETQYF. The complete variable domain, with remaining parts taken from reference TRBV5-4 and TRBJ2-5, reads ETGVTQSPTHLIKTRGQQVTLRCSSQSGHNTVSWYQQALGQGPQFIFQYYREEENGRGNFPPRFSGLQFPNYSSELNVNALELDDSALYLCASSPEARESRETQYFGPGTRLLVL.

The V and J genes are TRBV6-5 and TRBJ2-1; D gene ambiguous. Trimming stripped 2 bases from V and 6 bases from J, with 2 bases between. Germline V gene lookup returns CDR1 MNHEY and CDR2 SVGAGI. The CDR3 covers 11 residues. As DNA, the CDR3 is TGTGCCAGCAGTTACCTCAATGAGCAGTTCTTC. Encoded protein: CASSYLNEQFF.

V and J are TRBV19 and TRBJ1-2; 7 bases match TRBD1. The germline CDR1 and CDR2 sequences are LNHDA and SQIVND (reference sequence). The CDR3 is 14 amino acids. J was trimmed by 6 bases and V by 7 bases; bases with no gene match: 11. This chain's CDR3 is CASTDRARMNGYTF. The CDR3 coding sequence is TGTGCCAGTACAGACAGGGCTCGCATGAATGGCTACACCTTC. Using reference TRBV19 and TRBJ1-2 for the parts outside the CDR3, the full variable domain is DGGITQSPKYLFRKEGQNVTLSCEQNLNHDAMYWYRQDPGQGLRLIYYSQIVNDFQKGDIAEGYSVSREKKESFPLTVTSAQKNPTAFYLCASTDRARMNGYTFGSGTRLTVV.

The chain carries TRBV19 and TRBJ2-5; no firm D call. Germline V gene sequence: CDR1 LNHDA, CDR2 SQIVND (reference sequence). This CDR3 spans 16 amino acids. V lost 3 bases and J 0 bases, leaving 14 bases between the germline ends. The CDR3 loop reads CASSITWASYQETQYF. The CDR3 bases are TGTGCCAGTAGTATCACGTGGGCGAGTTACCAAGAGACCCAGTACTTC.

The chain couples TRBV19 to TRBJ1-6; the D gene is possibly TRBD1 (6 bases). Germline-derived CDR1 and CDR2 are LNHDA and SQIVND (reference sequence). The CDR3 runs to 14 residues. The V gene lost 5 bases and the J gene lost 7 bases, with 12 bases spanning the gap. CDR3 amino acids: CASSFPTGNSPLHF. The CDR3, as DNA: TGTGCCAGTAGTTTCCCGACAGGAAATTCACCCCTCCACTTT.

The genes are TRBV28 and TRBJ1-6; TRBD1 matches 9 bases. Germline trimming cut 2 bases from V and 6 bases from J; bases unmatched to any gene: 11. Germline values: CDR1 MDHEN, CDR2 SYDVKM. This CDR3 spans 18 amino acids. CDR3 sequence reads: CASSLIFHRQGGNSPLHF. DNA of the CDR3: TGTGCCAGCAGTTTAATCTTCCACCGACAGGGGGGTAATTCACCCCTCCACTTT.

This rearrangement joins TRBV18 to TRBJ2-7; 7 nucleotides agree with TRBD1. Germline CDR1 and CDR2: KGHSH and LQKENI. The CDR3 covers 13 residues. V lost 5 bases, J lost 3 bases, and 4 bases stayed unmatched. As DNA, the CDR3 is TGTGCCAGCTCAACCTACAGGGGCTACGAGCAGTACTTC. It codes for CASSTYRGYEQYF. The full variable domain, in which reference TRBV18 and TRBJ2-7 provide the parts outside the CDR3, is NAGVMQNPRHLVRRRGQEARLRCSPMKGHSHVYWYRQLPEEGLKFMVYLQKENIIDESGMPKERFSAEFPKEGPSILRIQQVVRGDSAAYFCASSTYRGYEQYFGPGTRLTVT.

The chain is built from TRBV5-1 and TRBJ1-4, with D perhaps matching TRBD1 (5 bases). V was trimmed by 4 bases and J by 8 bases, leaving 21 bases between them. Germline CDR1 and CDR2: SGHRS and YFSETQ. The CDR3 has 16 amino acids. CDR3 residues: CASSLRSGGRSEKLFF. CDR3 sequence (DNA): TGCGCCAGCAGCCTTCGATCCGGGGGACGCTCGGAAAAACTGTTTTTT. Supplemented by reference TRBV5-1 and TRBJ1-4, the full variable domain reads KAGVTQTPRYLIKTRGQQVTLSCSPISGHRSVSWYQQTPGQGLQFLFEYFSETQRNKGNFPGRFSGRQFSNSRSEMNVSTLELGDSALYLCASSLRSGGRSEKLFFGSGTQLSVL.

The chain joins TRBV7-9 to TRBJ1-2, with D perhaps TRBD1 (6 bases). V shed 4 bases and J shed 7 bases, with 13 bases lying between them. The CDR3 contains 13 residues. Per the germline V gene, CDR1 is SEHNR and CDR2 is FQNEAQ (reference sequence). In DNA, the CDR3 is TGTGCCAGCAGCTCCTTCGGGGGGGCTGGCTACACCTTC. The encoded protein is CASSSFGGAGYTF.

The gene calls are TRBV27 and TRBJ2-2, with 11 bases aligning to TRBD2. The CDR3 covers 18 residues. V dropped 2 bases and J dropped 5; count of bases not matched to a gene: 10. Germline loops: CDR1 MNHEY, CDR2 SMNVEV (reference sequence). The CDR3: CASSLILPGLAATGELFF. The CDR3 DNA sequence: TGTGCCAGCAGTTTAATTCTCCCGGGACTAGCGGCTACCGGGGAGCTGTTTTTT.

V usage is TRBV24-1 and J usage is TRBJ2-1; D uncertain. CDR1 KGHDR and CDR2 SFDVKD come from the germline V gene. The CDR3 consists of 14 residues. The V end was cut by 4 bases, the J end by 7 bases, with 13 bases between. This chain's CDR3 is CATSDPKTYNEQFF. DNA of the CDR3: TGTGCCACCAGTGACCCTAAGACTTATAATGAGCAGTTCTTC.